The rows below give T cell receptor beta chains drawn from one sample of a study of blood T cell repertoires in COVID-19. Clones were sequenced by immunoSEQ multiplex PCR, and TCRdb holds only the in-frame ones, with some missing. The sample carries 110,000 to 150,000 clones, around 82% recorded once. What was sequenced was peripheral blood. The receptors were sampled from a woman between 50 and 59 years old with acute or convalescent COVID-19. Both conserved end residues are part of each CDR3. D genes are given only for firm matches. Rows may omit the clone size; those that give it use once, few, many or a size class.

D gene,clone size,V gene,J gene,CDR3 DNA,CDR3 protein
TRBD1,once,TRBV6-6,TRBJ1-5,TGTGCCAGCAGTTACCGACAGGGGGCTCAGCCCCAGCATTTT,CASSYRQGAQPQHF
TRBD1,-,TRBV28,TRBJ1-1,TGTGCCAGCAGTTCGCTAGATCATGGGACAGCTAACACTGAAGCTTTCTTT,CASSSLDHGTANTEAFF
TRBD1,-,TRBV7-9,TRBJ1-2,TGTGCCAGCAGCCAGGGGGACAGGGACTATGGCTACACCTTC,CASSQGDRDYGYTF
-,-,TRBV6-5,TRBJ2-7,TGTGCCAGCAGTTACCTAAGACTAGGCCCTACGTACGAGCAGTACTTC,CASSYLRLGPTYEQYF
TRBD1,-,TRBV20-1,TRBJ2-7,TGCAGTGCTAGTTCCGGGACAGGGGGCGTGGGGGCCTACGAGCAGTACTTC,CSASSGTGGVGAYEQYF
-,once,TRBV7-8,TRBJ1-1,TGTGCCAGCAGCTTAAGATGGGGGGGCACTGAAGCTTTCTTT,CASSLRWGGTEAFF
TRBD1,-,TRBV9,TRBJ2-7,TGTGCCAGCAGCTCGACAGGGTCAGGCTACGAGCAGTACTTC,CASSSTGSGYEQYF
-,-,TRBV11-2,TRBJ1-5,TGTGCCAGCAGCTTCAACGGGAATCAGCCCCAGCATTTT,CASSFNGNQPQHF
TRBD1,-,TRBV9,TRBJ1-2,TGTGCCAGCAGCCTCTACGGGACAGGGGATTATGGCTACACCTTC,CASSLYGTGDYGYTF
TRBD1,-,TRBV19,TRBJ1-1,TGTGCCAGTACCGCAGCCCCCGACAGGGCTAACACTGAAGCTTTCTTT,CASTAAPDRANTEAFF
-,-,TRBV9,TRBJ1-1,TGTGCCAGCAGCGTACTGGGGGGAGGAGGATCTGAAGCTTTCTTT,CASSVLGGGGSEAFF
-,-,TRBV6-6,TRBJ1-6,TGTGCCAGCAATTCGGGGTTTGATAATTCACCCCTCCACTTT,CASNSGFDNSPLHF
-,-,TRBV7-8,TRBJ1-6,TGTGCCAGCAGCGCAGTGTTGTTGGCGGATAATTCACCCCTCCACTTT,CASSAVLLADNSPLHF
TRBD1,-,TRBV19,TRBJ2-1,TGTGCCAGTAATCGACACGAGACAGGGCCCTACAATGAGCAGTTCTTC,CASNRHETGPYNEQFF
-,-,TRBV9,TRBJ1-1,TGTGCCAGCAGCCCACTGGGACTTATGCCTAATGGGAACACTGAAGCTTTCTTT,CASSPLGLMPNGNTEAFF
-,-,TRBV6-4,TRBJ2-1,TGTGCCAGCAGTGATAGGAGGGGAAATGAGCAGTTCTTC,CASSDRRGNEQFF
TRBD2,few,TRBV24-1,TRBJ2-1,TGTGCCACCAGTGATACTAGCGGGGGCCCTTACAATGAGCAGTTCTTC,CATSDTSGGPYNEQFF
-,-,TRBV19,TRBJ2-2,TGTGCCAGTAGTTCAACTAGAACCAACACCGGGGAGCTGTTTTTT,CASSSTRTNTGELFF
-,-,TRBV11-1,TRBJ2-5,TGTGCCAGCAGCTTTCCGAGGGAAAGAGAGACCCAGTACTTC,CASSFPRERETQYF
TRBD1,-,TRBV20-1,TRBJ2-7,TGCAGTGCTAGTGACACAGGGGGCGTAAACGAGCAGTACTTC,CSASDTGGVNEQYF